The 16 T cell receptor beta chains given below trace back to one sample, sequenced in a study of tumor-infiltrating lymphocytes in primary liver carcinoma (dated by TCRdb to 2017 to 2019). The sample was run on an Illumina HiSeq 2500. TCRbeta-specific cDNA was reverse-transcribed from about 520 ng total RNA using a constant-region primer and ProtoScript II reverse transcriptase. Construction of the TCRbeta libraries relied on three nested rounds of multiplex PCR, following a slightly modified ARM-PCR procedure. Each of the first two PCR rounds ran for approximately 9 cycles and used multiplex TRBV1-TRBV30 forward primers together with a Cbeta reverse primer. TCRdb trimmed public reads at Q25 via fastp, called clones via MiXCR and kept in-frame beta chains. Every CDR3 protein is listed once, alongside the most common genes and DNA of its rows. The sample profile shows approximately 40,000 distinct CDR3 sequences; roughly 74% of them were found once. The top ten clones comprise 15% to 20% of the sample.

Total RNA and DNA were co-extracted from roughly 20-30 mg of bulk tissue with the AllPrep DNA/RNA mini kit, without cell sorting. The sequenced material came from liver tumor tissue from sampling region 4. The cell subset or site label here, explained by the study, means: tumor region T4, right-lateral pole. These receptors came from a man aged 35 to 55 with primary liver carcinoma and hepatitis B virus infection.

V usage is TRBV6-6 and J usage is TRBJ2-6; D unclear. Germline CDR1 MNHNY, CDR2 SVGAGI (reference sequence). V lost 5 bases to trimming and J lost 3 bases, with 11 bases between them. This CDR3 has 15 amino acids. DNA of the CDR3: TGTGCCAGCAGTACTATGGTAGATGGGGCCAACGTCCTGACTTTC. Its protein product is CASSTMVDGANVLTF.

A note on this clonotype: No conserved phenylalanine or tryptophan is present at the end of the CDR3, so a read error is the likely explanation. It is unclear where the CDR3 begins or ends on the DNA, so no DNA is shown, and the CDR3 is as TCRdb lists it. The chain links TRBV6-2 or TRBV6-3 to TRBJ2-5. The CDR3 adds up to 12 amino acids, both ends counted. Germline values: CDR1 MNHEY, CDR2 SVGEGT. The CDR3 region is CVSSNSQETKYS.

Concerning this clonotype itself: One junction end does not reproduce the germline sequence, and a read error may be involved. The CDR3 protein is CTWSVSGRLETQYF. In nucleotides, the CDR3 is TGTACCTGGAGTGTTAGTGGGAGGTTGGAGACCCAGTACTTC. The genes are TRBV30 and TRBJ2-5, with a possible D match to TRBD2 (6 bases). The germline V gene has CDR1 GTSNPN and CDR2 SVGIG (reference sequence). The CDR3 has 14 residues.

In its sample, this clonotype ranks as medium-sized. The rearrangement joins TRBV29-1 to TRBJ1-2, with D tentatively TRBD1 (5 bases). Trimming left V 6 bases short and J 12 bases short, with 14 bases between. This CDR3 contains 10 residues. Germline V lookup: CDR1 SQVTM, CDR2 ANQGSEA. The CDR3 DNA follows: TGCAGCGTCTCCGACGGGGGTAACACCTTC. It yields the protein CSVSDGGNTF.

The CDR3 coding sequence is TGTGCCAGCAGCCAAGGACGGGGAGCGAAATCACCCCTCCACTTT. Protein: CASSQGRGAKSPLHF. The rearrangement links TRBV11-2 to TRBJ1-6, with D unresolved. Germline values: CDR1 SGHAT, CDR2 FQNNGV. The CDR3 spans 15 residues. Deletions cut 5 bases from V and 10 bases from J, with 18 bases between.

In regard to this clonotype: The junction and the germline gene differ at one end; a read error may be behind it. The V gene is TRBV7-9, the J gene TRBJ2-2; 7 bases align to TRBD1. Germline lookup yields CDR1 SEHNR and CDR2 FQNEAQ (reference sequence). This CDR3 spans 17 amino acids. The CDR3 sequence is CASSFSGTVANTEELFF. The DNA for the CDR3 is TGTGCCAGCAGCTTTTCCGGGACAGTCGCGAACACCGAGGAGCTGTTTTTT.

As regards this clonotype: The CDR3 does not end in the conserved phenylalanine or tryptophan, so this is likely a read error. The rearrangement uses TRBV4-1 and TRBJ2-5; weak D call: TRBD2 (5 bases). Germline V lookup: CDR1 MGHRA, CDR2 YSYEKL. The CDR3 contains 16 residues. The CDR3 nucleotides read TGCGCCAGCAGACAAGATTGGGGAGCTCACCAAGAGACCCAGTACTTA. Its protein is CASRQDWGAHQETQYL.

This clonotype was observed at least ten times. The chain uses TRBV28 and TRBJ1-2, with TRBD1 matching over 9 bases. Germline CDR1 MDHEN, CDR2 SYDVKM. Trimming took 10 bases from V and 4 from J; bases not matched to a gene: 4. There are 12 residues in the CDR3. The CDR3 sequence is CATADRGYGYTF. The CDR3 coding sequence is TGTGCCACCGCGGACAGGGGCTATGGCTACACCTTC.

Concerning this clonotype: This clone may be a read error of a much larger clone one base away. The chain links TRBV2 to TRBJ2-4, with a possible D match to TRBD1 (6 bases). Germline-derived CDR1 and CDR2 are SNHLY and FYNNEI. V lost 4 bases, J lost 11 bases, and 12 bases lay in between. The CDR3 runs 12 residues. CDR3 amino acids: CASSVVGGVQYF. The CDR3 DNA reads TGTGCCAGCAGTGTGGTTGGGGGCGTTCAGTACTTC.

Concerning this clonotype: The junction and the germline gene differ at one end; a read error may be behind it. The chain links TRBV5-1 to TRBJ1-4, with D unclear. CDR1 SGHRS and CDR2 YFSETQ come from the germline V gene. This CDR3 spans 15 amino acids. CDR3 region: CASSLDGRPDEKLFF. The CDR3 coding sequence is TGCGCCAGCAGTTTGGATGGCCGACCGGATGAAAAACTGTTTTTT. The full variable domain, with the rest looked up from reference TRBV5-1 and TRBJ1-4, is KAGVTQTPRYLIKTRGQQVTLSCSPISGHRSVSWYQQTPGQGLQFLFEYFSETQRNKGNFPGRFSGRQFSNSRSEMNVSTLELGDSALYLCASSLDGRPDEKLFFGSGTQLSVL.

The chain's CDR3 is CASIQMAVDTEAFF. In DNA, the CDR3 is TGTGCCAGTATCCAAATGGCGGTTGACACTGAAGCTTTCTTT. The rearrangement links TRBV28 to TRBJ1-1; unclear D gene. Germline V lookup: CDR1 MDHEN, CDR2 SYDVKM. V was pared by 9 bases and J by 3 bases, with 17 bases between. The CDR3 extends over 14 amino acids.

With respect to this clonotype: One junction end disagrees with the germline gene, perhaps due to a read error. CDR3 protein: CASGLAGGRTHEQYF. The CDR3 nucleotides are TGTGCCAGCGGCTTGGCGGGCGGGAGGACCCACGAGCAGTACTTC. J is TRBJ2-7 and V is TRBV5-4; 8 bases match TRBD2. Per germline, CDR1 SGHNT and CDR2 YYREEE (reference sequence). The CDR3 consists of 15 residues.

About this clonotype: At one boundary the junction diverges from the germline segment, which might be a read error. V is TRBV19 and J is TRBJ2-1, with TRBD1 as a possible D gene (6 bases). The germline CDR1 and CDR2 sequences are LNHDA and SQIVND (reference sequence). There are 12 residues in the CDR3. CDR3 loop: CANSQGIASLFF. For the CDR3, the DNA is TGTGCCAATAGTCAGGGGATAGCTAGTCTGTTCTTC.

Turning to this clonotype: Because it lacks the conserved phenylalanine or tryptophan at the end, this CDR3 is likely a read error. This chain connects TRBV29-1 to TRBJ2-5, with no clear D. The CDR3 length is 13 residues. Germline V gene lookup returns CDR1 SQVTM and CDR2 ANQGSEA. In DNA, the CDR3 is TGCAGCATTGAAGTCCCCCATCAAGAGACCCAGTACCTC. This sequence encodes CSIEVPHQETQYL.

The chain couples TRBV30 to TRBJ2-2; tentatively, D is TRBD2 (5 bases). V shed 3 bases and J shed 10 bases, with 18 bases lying between them. The CDR3 runs to 14 residues. Germline CDR1 GTSNPN, CDR2 SVGIG (reference sequence). The CDR3 sequence is CAWRGQEDAEELFF. The CDR3 DNA is TGTGCCTGGAGAGGTCAGGAGGACGCCGAGGAGCTGTTTTTT.

A note on this clonotype: A much larger clone is a single base away; this may be a read error. The chain uses TRBV10-1 and TRBJ2-2; 7 bases map to TRBD2. V shed 9 bases and J 6 bases; nucleotides not matched to a gene: 13. The CDR3 is 15 residues long. The germline V gene has CDR1 WNHNN and CDR2 SYGVQD (reference sequence). The CDR3 protein is CARREDASGAGELFF. CDR3 coding DNA: TGCGCCAGGAGGGAGGACGCGAGCGGGGCCGGGGAGCTGTTTTTT.